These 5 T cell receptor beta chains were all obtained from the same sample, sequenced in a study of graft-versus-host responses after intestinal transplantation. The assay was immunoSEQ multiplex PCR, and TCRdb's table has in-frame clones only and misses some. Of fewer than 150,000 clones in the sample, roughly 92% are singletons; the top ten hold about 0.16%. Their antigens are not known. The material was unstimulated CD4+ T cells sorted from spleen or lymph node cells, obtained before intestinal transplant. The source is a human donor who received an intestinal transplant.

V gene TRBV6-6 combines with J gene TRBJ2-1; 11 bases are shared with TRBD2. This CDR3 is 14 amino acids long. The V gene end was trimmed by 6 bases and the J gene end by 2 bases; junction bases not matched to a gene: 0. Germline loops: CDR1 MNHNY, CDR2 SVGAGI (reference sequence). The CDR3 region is CASRTSGTYNEQFF. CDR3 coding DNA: TGTGCCAGCAGGACTAGCGGGACCTACAATGAGCAGTTCTTC.

In nucleotides, the CDR3 is TGTGCCAGCAGACCGATGACAGGGTACCAAGAGACCCAGTACTTC. This encodes CASRPMTGYQETQYF. The rearrangement joins TRBV6-6 to TRBJ2-5, with 7 bases that match TRBD1. Germline assignment: CDR1 MNHNY and CDR2 SVGAGI (reference sequence). This CDR3 is 15 amino acids long. The ends lost 6 bases at V and 0 bases at J; junction bases unmatched: 7.

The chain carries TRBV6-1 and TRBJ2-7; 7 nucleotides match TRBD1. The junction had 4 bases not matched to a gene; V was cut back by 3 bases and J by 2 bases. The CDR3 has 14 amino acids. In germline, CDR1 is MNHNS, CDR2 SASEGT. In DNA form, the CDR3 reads TGTGCCAGCAGTGACCCGACAGGGCCCTACGAGCAGTACTTC. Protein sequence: CASSDPTGPYEQYF.

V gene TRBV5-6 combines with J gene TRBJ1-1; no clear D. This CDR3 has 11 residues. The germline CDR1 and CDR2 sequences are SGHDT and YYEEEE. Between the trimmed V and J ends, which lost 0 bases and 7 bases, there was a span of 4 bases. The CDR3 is CASSLGFEAFF. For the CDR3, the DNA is TGTGCCAGCAGCTTGGGGTTTGAAGCTTTCTTT.

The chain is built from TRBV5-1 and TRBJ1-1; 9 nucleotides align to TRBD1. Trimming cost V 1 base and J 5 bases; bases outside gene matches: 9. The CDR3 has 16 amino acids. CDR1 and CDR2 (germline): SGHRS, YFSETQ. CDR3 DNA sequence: TGCGCCAGCAGCTTGTCCCGGGACAGGGTTGGGACTGAAGCTTTCTTT. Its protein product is CASSLSRDRVGTEAFF.